The 5 T cell receptor beta chains presented below share a single source sample, sequenced in a study of CD8+CD57+ T cells in acquired aplastic anemia. All sequencing subjects had displayed CD8+CD57+ cell expansion on flow cytometry. Genomic DNA served as template for TCR beta VDJ and CDR3 profiling. MiXCR, run by TCRdb on the reads, gives a single entry per CDR3 protein. The sample has some 200,000 distinct CDR3 sequences, around 50% seen once. Sequencing used sorted CD4+, CD8+, or CD8+CD57+ T cells (not recorded which) from PBMCs. These receptors all stem from a human donor with aplastic anemia.

The rearrangement joins TRBV9 to TRBJ2-7; tentative D call: TRBD1 (6 bases). Germline assignment: CDR1 SGDLS and CDR2 YYNGEE. Between the trimmed V and J ends, which lost 4 bases and 4 bases, there was a span of 18 bases. The CDR3 extends over 15 amino acids. The CDR3 DNA follows: TGTGCCAGCAGCCCCCGAATGGGCAGGGGTTACGAGCAGTACTTC. Protein: CASSPRMGRGYEQYF. The complete variable domain, with remaining parts taken from reference TRBV9 and TRBJ2-7, reads DSGVTQTPKHLITATGQRVTLRCSPRSGDLSVYWYQQSLDQGLQFLIQYYNGEERAKGNILERFSAQQFPDLHSELNLSSLELGDSALYFCASSPRMGRGYEQYFGPGTRLTVT.

The chain recombines TRBV9 with TRBJ2-3; TRBD2 aligns across 11 bases. This CDR3 has 17 residues. The V gene's germline CDR1 is SGDLS and CDR2 YYNGEE. V lost 0 bases to trimming and J lost 6 bases; unmatched junction nucleotides: 9. The CDR3 bases are TGTGCCAGCAGCGTAGTAGGTAGCGGGGGGGCAAAGGATACGCAGTATTTT. Amino acids: CASSVVGSGGAKDTQYF.

The table lists this clonotype with many counts. V usage is TRBV2 and J usage is TRBJ2-3, with D maybe TRBD2 (5 bases). The CDR3 contains 14 residues. Trimming shortened V by 5 bases and J by 0 bases, and 9 bases separated the two germline ends. CDR1 and CDR2 from the germline V gene are SNHLY and FYNNEI. Here the CDR3 DNA reads TGTGCCAGCAGTCAGAGGGCTAGCACAGATACGCAGTATTTT. Amino acid sequence: CASSQRASTDTQYF. The variable domain in full, completed from reference TRBV2 and TRBJ2-3, reads EPEVTQTPSHQVTQMGQEVILRCVPISNHLYFYWYRQILGQKVEFLVSFYNNEISEKSEIFDDQFSVERPDGSNFTLKIRSTKLEDSAMYFCASSQRASTDTQYFGPGTRLTVL.

This sequence joins TRBV20-1 and TRBJ1-1; TRBD1 agrees at 8 bases. J gave up 6 bases and V 8 bases, and 8 bases lay outside the gene matches. In germline, CDR1 is DFQATT, CDR2 SNEGSKA (reference sequence). This CDR3 region has 12 residues. CDR3 in amino acids: CSTTGEFAEAFF. The DNA of the CDR3 is TGCAGTACGACAGGGGAATTCGCTGAAGCTTTCTTT.

This clonotype was counted many times. The chain couples TRBV4-1 to TRBJ2-2; D gene ambiguous. This CDR3 has 14 amino acids. In germline, CDR1 is MGHRA, CDR2 YSYEKL. V dropped 4 bases and J dropped 6 bases, with 12 bases sitting between them. CDR3 DNA: TGCGCCAGCAGCCTCTCGAGTCTAGCCGGGGAGCTGTTTTTT. This gives the protein CASSLSSLAGELFF.